The T cell receptor beta chain described here comes from a study of beta chain features in type 1 diabetes. Expressed TCRB transcripts were sequenced after all isolated RNA was converted to cDNA. This table comes from immunoSEQ multiplex PCR, and its TCRdb copy is limited to in-frame clones, with some not included. The sample has more than 120,000 clones; around an eighth are singletons. A CD45RO/CCR7/CD25/CD127/CD95/CD27 panel sorted naive, central memory, regulatory and stem cell-like memory CD4+ cells. The germline CDR1 and CDR2 sequences are SEHNR and FQNEAQ (reference sequence). V gave up 5 bases and J gave up 6 bases; unmatched junction bases: 7. The CDR3 sequence is 14 residues long. Study-level findings and limits: Diminished insertions and augmented deletions at VDJ junctions characterized type 1 diabetes patients. Using cDNA template may skew counts toward highly expressing activated cells. People with Type 1 diabetes carried modestly yet significantly shorter TCRB CDR3s in all four CD4+ subsets. Among patients, naive, central memory and Treg TCRB repertoires appeared more similar than among healthy donors.

On this clone: The antigen is unknown.

The source of this sequence is a man younger than 35 with type 1 diabetes. The chain combines TRBV7-9 with TRBJ2-3, with 8 bases fitting TRBD2. Sequencing was done on a sample of central memory CD4+ T cells from blood. The CDR3 bases are TGTGCCAGCAGCACGGGACTAGGCGCGGATACGCAGTATTTT. Protein product: CASSTGLGADTQYF.